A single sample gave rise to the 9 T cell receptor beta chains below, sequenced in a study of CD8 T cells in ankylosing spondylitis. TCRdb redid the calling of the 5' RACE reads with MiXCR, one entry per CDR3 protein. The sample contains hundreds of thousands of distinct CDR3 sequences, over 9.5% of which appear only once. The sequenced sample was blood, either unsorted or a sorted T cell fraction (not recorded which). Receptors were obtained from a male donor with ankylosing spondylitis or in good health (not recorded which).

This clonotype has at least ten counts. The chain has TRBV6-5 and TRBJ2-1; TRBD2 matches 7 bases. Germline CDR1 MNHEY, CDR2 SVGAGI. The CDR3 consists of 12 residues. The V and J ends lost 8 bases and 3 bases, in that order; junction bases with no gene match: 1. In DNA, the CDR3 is TGTGCCAGCGGGGGGGGCTACAATGAGCAGTTCTTC. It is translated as CASGGGYNEQFF.

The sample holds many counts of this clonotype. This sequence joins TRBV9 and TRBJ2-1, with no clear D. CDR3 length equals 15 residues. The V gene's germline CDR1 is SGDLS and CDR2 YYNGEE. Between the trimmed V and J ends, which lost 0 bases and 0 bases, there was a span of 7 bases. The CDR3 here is CASSVVMGSYNEQFF. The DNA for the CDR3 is TGTGCCAGCAGCGTAGTAATGGGCTCCTACAATGAGCAGTTCTTC.

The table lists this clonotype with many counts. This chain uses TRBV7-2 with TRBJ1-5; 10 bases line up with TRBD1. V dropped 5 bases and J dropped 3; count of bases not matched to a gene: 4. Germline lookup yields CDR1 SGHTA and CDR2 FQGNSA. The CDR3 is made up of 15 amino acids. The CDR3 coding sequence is TGTGCCAGCAGCGGACAGGGGGGCAACAATCAGCCCCAGCATTTT. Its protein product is CASSGQGGNNQPQHF.

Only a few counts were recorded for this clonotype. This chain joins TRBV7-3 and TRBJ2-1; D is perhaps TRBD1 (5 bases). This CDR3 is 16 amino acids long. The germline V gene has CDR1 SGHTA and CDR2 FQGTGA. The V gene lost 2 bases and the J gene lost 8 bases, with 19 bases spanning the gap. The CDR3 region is CASSLRPGMVLDEQFF. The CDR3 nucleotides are TGTGCCAGCAGCTTACGGCCAGGGATGGTCCTCGATGAGCAGTTCTTC.

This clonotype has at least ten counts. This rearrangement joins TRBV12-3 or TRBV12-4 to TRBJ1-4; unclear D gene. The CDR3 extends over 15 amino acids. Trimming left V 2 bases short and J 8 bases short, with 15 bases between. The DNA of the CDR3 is TGTGCCAGCAGTTTATCTTCCGGTAAGGCCGAAAAACTGTTTTTT. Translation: CASSLSSGKAEKLFF.

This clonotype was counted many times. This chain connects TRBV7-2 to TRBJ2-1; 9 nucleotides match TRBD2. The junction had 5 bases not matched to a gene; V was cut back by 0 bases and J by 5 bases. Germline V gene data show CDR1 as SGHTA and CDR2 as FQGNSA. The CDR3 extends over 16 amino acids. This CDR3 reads CASSLARVAGDNEQFF. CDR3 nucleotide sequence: TGTGCCAGCAGCTTAGCGAGAGTAGCGGGGGACAATGAGCAGTTCTTC.

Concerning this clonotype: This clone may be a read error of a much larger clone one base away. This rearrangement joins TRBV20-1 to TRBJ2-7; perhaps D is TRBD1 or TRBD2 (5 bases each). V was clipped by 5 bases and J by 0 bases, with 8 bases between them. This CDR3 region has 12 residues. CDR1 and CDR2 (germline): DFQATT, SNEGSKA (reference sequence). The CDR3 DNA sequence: TGCAGTGCTTCCGGGACCTCCTACGAGCAGTACTTC. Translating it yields CSASGTSYEQYF.

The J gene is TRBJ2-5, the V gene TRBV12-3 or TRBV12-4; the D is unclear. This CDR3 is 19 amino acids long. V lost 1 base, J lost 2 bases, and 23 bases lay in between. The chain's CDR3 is CASSLDNRQTSTLQETQYF. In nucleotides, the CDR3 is TGTGCCAGCAGTTTAGATAATAGGCAGACATCAACCTTACAAGAGACCCAGTACTTC.

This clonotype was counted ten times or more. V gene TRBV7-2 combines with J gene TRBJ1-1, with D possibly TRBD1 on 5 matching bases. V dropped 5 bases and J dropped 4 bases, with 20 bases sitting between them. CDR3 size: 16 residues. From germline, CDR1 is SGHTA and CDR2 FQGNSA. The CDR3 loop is CASSTTGAGGGTEAFF. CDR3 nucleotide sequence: TGTGCCAGCAGCACGACCGGGGCCGGAGGTGGCACTGAAGCTTTCTTT.